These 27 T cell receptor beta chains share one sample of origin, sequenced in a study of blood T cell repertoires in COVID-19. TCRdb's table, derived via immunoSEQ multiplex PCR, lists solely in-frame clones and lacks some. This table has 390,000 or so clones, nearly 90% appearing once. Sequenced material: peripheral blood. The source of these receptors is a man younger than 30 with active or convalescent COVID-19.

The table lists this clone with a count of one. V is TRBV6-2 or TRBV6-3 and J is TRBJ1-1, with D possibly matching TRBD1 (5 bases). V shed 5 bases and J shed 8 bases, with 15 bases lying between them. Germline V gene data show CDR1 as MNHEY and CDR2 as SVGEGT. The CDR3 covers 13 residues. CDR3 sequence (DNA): TGTGCCAGCAGTCGGGGACTCACCGAGGAAGCTTTCTTT. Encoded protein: CASSRGLTEEAFF.

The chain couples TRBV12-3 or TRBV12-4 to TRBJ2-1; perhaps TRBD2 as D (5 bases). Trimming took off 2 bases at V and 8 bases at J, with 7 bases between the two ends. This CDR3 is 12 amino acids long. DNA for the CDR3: TGTGCCAGCAGTTTACGGGGAGATGAGCAGTTCTTC. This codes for CASSLRGDEQFF.

In nucleotides, the CDR3 is TGTGCCAGCAGTCCACAGGGGGGGCGCACAGACACTGAAGCTTTCTTT. The encoded protein is CASSPQGGRTDTEAFF. The chain recombines TRBV25-1 with TRBJ1-1; 8 nucleotides match TRBD1. Germline V gives CDR1 MGHDK, CDR2 SYGVNS. V lost 5 bases, J lost 3 bases, and 11 bases stayed unmatched. The CDR3 is made up of 16 amino acids.

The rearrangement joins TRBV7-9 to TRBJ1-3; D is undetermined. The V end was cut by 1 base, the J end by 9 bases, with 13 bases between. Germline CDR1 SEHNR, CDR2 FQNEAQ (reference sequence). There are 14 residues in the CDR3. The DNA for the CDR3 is TGTGCCAGCAGCTTAGAACCGGCGGGAGTCACCATATATTTT. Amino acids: CASSLEPAGVTIYF.

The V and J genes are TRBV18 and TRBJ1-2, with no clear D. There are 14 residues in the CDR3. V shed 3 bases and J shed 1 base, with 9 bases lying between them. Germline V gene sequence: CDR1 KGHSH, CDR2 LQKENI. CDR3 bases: TGTGCCAGCTCACCCGCGGGCAGTAACTATGGCTACACCTTC. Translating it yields CASSPAGSNYGYTF. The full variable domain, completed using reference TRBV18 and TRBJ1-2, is NAGVMQNPRHLVRRRGQEARLRCSPMKGHSHVYWYRQLPEEGLKFMVYLQKENIIDESGMPKERFSAEFPKEGPSILRIQQVVRGDSAAYFCASSPAGSNYGYTFGSGTRLTVV.

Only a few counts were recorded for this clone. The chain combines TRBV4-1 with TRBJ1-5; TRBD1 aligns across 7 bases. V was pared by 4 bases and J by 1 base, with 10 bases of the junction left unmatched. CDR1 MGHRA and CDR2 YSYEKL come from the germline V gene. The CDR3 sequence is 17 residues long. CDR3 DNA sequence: TGCGCCAGCAGCCGAGCGACAGGGTGGGGGAGCAATCAGCCCCAGCATTTT. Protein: CASSRATGWGSNQPQHF.

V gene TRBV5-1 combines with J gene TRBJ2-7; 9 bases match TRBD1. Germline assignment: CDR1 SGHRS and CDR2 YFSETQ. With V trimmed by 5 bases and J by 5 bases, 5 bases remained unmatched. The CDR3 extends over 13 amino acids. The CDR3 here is CASSWDRVDEQYF. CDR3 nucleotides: TGCGCCAGCAGTTGGGACAGGGTCGACGAGCAGTACTTC.

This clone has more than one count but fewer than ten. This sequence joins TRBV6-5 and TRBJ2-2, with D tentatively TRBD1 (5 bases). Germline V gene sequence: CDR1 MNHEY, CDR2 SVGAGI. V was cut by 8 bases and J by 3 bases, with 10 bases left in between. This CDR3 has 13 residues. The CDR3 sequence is CASGQGYTGELFF. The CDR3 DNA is TGTGCCAGCGGTCAGGGTTACACCGGGGAGCTGTTTTTT.

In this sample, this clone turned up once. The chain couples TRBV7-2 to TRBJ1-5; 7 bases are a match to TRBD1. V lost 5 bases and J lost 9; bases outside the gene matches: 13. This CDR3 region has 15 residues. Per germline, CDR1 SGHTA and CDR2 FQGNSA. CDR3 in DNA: TGTGCCAGCAGCCTAAGTGGGACAGCAGAGTGGCCCCAGCATTTT. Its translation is CASSLSGTAEWPQHF.

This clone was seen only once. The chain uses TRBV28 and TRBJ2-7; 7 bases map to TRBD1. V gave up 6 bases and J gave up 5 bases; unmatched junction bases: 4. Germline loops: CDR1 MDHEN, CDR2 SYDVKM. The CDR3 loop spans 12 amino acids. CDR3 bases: TGTGCCAGCAGACTGACAGGGAACGAGCAGTACTTC. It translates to CASRLTGNEQYF. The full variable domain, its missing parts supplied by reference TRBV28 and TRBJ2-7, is DVKVTQSSRYLVKRTGEKVFLECVQDMDHENMFWYRQDPGLGLRLIYFSYDVKMKEKGDIPEGYSVSREKKERFSLILESASTNQTSMYLCASRLTGNEQYFGPGTRLTVT.

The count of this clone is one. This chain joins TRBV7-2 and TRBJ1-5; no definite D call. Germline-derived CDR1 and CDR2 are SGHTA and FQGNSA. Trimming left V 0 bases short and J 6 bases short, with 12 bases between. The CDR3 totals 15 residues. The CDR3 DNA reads TGTGCCAGCAGCTTAGCGGGCCGGGAGGGTCAGCCCCAGCATTTT. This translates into CASSLAGREGQPQHF.

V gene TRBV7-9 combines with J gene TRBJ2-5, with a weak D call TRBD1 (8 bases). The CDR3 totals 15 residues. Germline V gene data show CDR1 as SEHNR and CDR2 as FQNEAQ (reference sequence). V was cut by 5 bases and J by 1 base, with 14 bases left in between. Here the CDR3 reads CASSPNRGGQETQYF. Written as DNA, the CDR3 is TGTGCCAGCAGCCCAAACAGGGGGGGCCAAGAGACCCAGTACTTC.

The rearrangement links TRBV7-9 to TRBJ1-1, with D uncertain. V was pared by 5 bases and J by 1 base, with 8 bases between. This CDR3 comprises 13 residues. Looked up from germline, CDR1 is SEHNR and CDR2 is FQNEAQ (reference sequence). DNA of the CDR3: TGTGCCAGCAGCCCTCGACAGAACACTGAAGCTTTCTTT. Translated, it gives CASSPRQNTEAFF.

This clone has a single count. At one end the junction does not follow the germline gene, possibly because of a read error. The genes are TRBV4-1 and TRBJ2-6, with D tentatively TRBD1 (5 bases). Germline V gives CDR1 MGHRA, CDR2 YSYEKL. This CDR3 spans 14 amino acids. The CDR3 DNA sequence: TGCGCCAGCAGCTTGCCTTCTGGGGCCAACGTGCTGACTTTC. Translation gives CASSLPSGANVLTF.

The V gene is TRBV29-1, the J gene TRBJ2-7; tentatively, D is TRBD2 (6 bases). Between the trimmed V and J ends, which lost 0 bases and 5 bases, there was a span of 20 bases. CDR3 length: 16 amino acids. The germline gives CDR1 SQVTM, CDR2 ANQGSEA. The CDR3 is CSVEDPASSGGDEQYF. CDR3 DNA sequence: TGCAGCGTTGAAGACCCGGCTTCCTCGGGCGGGGACGAGCAGTACTTC.

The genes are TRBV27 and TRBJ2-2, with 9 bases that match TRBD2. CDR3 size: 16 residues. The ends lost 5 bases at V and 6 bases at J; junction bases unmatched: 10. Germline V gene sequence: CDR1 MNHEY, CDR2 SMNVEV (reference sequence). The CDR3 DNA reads TGTGCCAGCAGTACCCCGTGGCGGGAGGGCCCCGGGGAGCTGTTTTTT. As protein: CASSTPWREGPGELFF.

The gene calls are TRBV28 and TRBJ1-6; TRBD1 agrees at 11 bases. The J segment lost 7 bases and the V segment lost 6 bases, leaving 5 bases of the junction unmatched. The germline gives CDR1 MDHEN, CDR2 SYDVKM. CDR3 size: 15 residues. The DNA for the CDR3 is TGTGCCAGCAGAAGGGACAGGGGGGCAAATTCACCCCTCCACTTT. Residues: CASRRDRGANSPLHF.

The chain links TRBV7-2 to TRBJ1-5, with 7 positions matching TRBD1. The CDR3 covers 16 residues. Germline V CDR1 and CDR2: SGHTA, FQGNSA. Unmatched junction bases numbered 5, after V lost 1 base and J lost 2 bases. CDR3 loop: CASSLVGTGGNQPQHF. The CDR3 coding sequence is TGTGCCAGCAGCTTAGTTGGAACAGGGGGCAATCAGCCCCAGCATTTT.

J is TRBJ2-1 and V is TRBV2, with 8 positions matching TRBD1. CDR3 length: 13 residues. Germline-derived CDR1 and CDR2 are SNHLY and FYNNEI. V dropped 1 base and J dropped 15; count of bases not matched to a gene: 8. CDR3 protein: CASSEGQGAIRFF. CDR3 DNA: TGTGCCAGCAGTGAAGGCCAGGGGGCGATTCGGTTCTTC.

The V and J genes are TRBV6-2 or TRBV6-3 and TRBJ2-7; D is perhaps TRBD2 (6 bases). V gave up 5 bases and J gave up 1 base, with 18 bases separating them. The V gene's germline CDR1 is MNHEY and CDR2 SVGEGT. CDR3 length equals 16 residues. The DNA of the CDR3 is TGTGCCAGCAGTGATGGGGACTCCCCAAGATCCTACGAGCAGTACTTC. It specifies CASSDGDSPRSYEQYF.

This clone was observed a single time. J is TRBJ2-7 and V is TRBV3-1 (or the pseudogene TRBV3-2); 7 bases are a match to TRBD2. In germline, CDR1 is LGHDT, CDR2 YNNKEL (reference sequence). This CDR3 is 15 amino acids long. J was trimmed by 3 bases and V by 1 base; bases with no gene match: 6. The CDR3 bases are TGTGCCAGCAGCCAAGGCATTAGCGGGTACTACGAGCAGTACTTC. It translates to CASSQGISGYYEQYF.

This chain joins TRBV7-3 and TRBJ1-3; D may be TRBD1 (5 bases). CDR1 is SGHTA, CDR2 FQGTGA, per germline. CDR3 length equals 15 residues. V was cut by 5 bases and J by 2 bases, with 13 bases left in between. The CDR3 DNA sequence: TGTGCCAGCAGCGGGGACTCTAGTCCTGGAAACACCATATATTTT. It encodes CASSGDSSPGNTIYF.

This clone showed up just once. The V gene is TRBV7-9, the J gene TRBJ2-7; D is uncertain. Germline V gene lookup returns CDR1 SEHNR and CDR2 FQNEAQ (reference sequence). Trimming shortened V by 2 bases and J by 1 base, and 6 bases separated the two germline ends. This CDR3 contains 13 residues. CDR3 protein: CASSLSVSYEQYF. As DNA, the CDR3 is TGTGCCAGCAGCTTATCAGTGTCCTACGAGCAGTACTTC.

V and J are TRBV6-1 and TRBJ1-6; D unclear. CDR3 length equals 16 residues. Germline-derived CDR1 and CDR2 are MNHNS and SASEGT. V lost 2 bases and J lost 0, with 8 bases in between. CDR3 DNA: TGTGCCAGCAGTGAACTCGGGAGCTCCTATAATTCACCCCTCCACTTT. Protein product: CASSELGSSYNSPLHF.

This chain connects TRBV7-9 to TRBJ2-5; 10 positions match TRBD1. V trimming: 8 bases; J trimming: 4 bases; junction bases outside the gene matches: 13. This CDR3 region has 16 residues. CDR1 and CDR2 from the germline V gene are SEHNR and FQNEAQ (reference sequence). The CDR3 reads CASGISGTGVGETQYF. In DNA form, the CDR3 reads TGTGCCAGCGGCATATCCGGGACAGGGGTTGGAGAGACCCAGTACTTC.

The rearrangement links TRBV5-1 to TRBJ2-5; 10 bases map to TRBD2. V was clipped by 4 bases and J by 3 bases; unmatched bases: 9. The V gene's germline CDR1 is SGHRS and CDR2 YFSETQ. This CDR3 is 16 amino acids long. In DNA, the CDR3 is TGCGCCAGCAGCCTCGGACTAGCGGCCAAAAAAGAGACCCAGTACTTC. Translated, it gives CASSLGLAAKKETQYF.

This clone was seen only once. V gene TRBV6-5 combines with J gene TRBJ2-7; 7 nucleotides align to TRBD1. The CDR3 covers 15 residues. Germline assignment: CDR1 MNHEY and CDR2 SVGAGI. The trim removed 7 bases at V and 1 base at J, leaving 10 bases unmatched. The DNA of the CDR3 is TGTGCCAGCAACTCTCTGGGACAGAGTTCCTACGAGCAGTACTTC. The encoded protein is CASNSLGQSSYEQYF.